This T cell receptor beta chain was identified in a study of response to subunit inactivated influenza vaccine. V dropped 4 bases and J dropped 6; count of bases not matched to a gene: 2. Germline V gene data show CDR1 as MGHDK and CDR2 as SYGVNS. There are 13 residues in the CDR3. TCRdb fed the RT-PCR reads into MiXCR, producing one record per CDR3 protein. The sample lists roughly 760,000 distinct CDR3 sequences; about 20% were seen once. The starting material was PBMCs from blood, obtained 5 days after vaccination. The chain has TRBV25-1 and TRBJ2-2; 7 bases are shared with TRBD1. The receptor was isolated from a man aged 50-59 years who received an inactivated influenza vaccine. CDR3 sequence: CASSATGSGELFF. The DNA for the CDR3 is TGTGCCAGCAGTGCGACAGGGTCCGGGGAGCTGTTTTTT.